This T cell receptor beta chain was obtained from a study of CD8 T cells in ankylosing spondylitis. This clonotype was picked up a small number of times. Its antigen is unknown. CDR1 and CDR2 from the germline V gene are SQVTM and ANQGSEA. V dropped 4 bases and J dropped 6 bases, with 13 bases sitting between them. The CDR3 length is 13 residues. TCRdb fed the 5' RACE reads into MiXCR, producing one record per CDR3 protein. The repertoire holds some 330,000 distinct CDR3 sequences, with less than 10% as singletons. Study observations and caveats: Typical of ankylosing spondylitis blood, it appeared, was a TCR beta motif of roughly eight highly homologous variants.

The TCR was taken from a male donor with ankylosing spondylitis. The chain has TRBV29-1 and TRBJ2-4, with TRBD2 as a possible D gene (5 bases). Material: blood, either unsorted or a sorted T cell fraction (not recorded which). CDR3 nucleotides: TGCAGCGTTGCCCGGACGGGAATAAACATTCAGTACTTC. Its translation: CSVARTGINIQYF.